This TCR beta chain is from a study of blood T cell repertoires in COVID-19. Study overall: Samples representing acute and convalescent COVID-19 were sourced from the United States, Italy and Spain.

In the original processing: Researchers report that nucleated cell counts were estimated from reference gene primer amplification. Using immunoSEQ multiplex PCR, the repertoire was profiled, and TCRdb retains in-frame clones only, with some absent. That table gives V, J and clone size, and the DNA gave D and trimming. The table shows 400,000 to 500,000 clones, with over 75% occurring only once. Living in 24 US areas, the participants were between 18 and 89 years of age. The CDR3 contains 14 residues. Germline CDR1 LNHDA, CDR2 SQIVND (reference sequence). Trimming took off 0 bases at V and 6 bases at J, with 9 bases between the two ends. The table lists this clone with a count of one. At the DNA level, this CDR3 is encoded by other sequences in the same sample as well.

This chain connects TRBV19 to TRBJ1-5; D call uncertain. This clonotype originated in a woman aged 40 to 49 who had recovered from COVID-19. Source material: PBMCs or T cells enriched from blood (not recorded which). CDR3 bases: TGTGCCAGTAGTATAGATCGAGGGTTTCAGCCCCAGCATTTT. Translating gives CASSIDRGFQPQHF.